This note documents a single TCR beta chain sequence. These data originate in a study of cytomegalovirus exposure and HLA in healthy donors. Study-level background: HLA-typed donors were the source of some 80 million unique TCRs, which an early data release held.

Amplification used 60 Vbeta primers and 13 Jbeta primers. Original methodology: An analysis performed later counted roughly 80 million unique TCR beta chains (roughly 11 million of them shared). Using immunoSEQ multiplex PCR, the repertoire was profiled, and TCRdb retains in-frame clones only, with some absent. V and J calls and clone size come straight from that table; D and trimming were deduced from the DNA. The sample consists of roughly 110,000 clones, around 71% of them appearing once. Germline V gene data show CDR1 as MDHEN and CDR2 as SYDVKM. This CDR3 has 15 residues. V was trimmed by 5 bases and J by 1 base, leaving 14 bases between them.

The specimen was PBMCs. The receptor's source is a boy younger than 18 in good health and CMV-seronegative. The chain has TRBV28 and TRBJ1-1; D remains ambiguous. For the CDR3, the DNA is TGTGCCAGCAGTCTAGGGTGGGGAGGGAACACTGAAGCTTTCTTT. This codes for CASSLGWGGNTEAFF.